This TCR beta chain was obtained from a study of blood T cell repertoires in COVID-19. Study in general: PBMCs, B-cell-depleted T cells, or T cells provided the cDNA or gDNA that made up the material.

Authors' data handling: Scientists estimated how many nucleated cells there were by amplifying reference gene primers. Clones were sequenced by immunoSEQ multiplex PCR, and TCRdb holds only the in-frame ones, with some missing. That table supplies the V and J calls and clone size; D and trimming were determined from the DNA. The sample includes approximately 180,000 clones, about nine tenths of them seen just once. The receptor's source is a woman between 45 and 60 years old with acute or convalescent COVID-19. The sequenced sample was peripheral blood.

The CDR3: CASSIVPGNTEAFF. Here the CDR3 DNA reads TGTGCCAGTAGTATAGTCCCGGGAAACACTGAAGCTTTCTTT. The chain couples TRBV19 to TRBJ1-1; D is uncertain. This CDR3 region has 14 residues. V shed 1 base and J shed 2 bases, with 8 bases lying between them. Looked up from germline, CDR1 is LNHDA and CDR2 is SQIVND (reference sequence).